This T cell receptor (beta chain) comes out of a study of OX40 agonist ivuxolimab in advanced cancers. Remarks on this clone: Its antigen is still unknown.

Assay used: immunoSEQ multiplex PCR; TCRdb lists only in-frame clones, some missing. The sample gives around 60,000 clones, 70% to 90% of which show up once; roughly 2.1% is in the top ten. This CDR3 comprises 15 residues. Germline loops: CDR1 GTSNPN, CDR2 SVGIG (reference sequence). Trimming removed 2 bases from V and 5 bases from J; junction bases left unmatched: 11. Findings and caveats of the study: At 0.1 to 3.0 mg/kg, clonal expansion of CD4+ and CD8+ blood T cells had occurred by week 6.

It was autoimmune disease history or systemic immunosuppression that excluded patients. This clonotype was obtained from an adult with an advanced solid tumor such as melanoma, head and neck, liver or kidney cancer. The chain joins TRBV30 to TRBJ2-5; 7 bases are shared with TRBD1. This material consisted of CD4+ or CD8+ T cells sorted from blood, taken in a trial of the OX40 agonist ivuxolimab. CDR3 sequence (DNA): TGTGCCTGGAGTTCGAGTCTACAGGGGCGGGAGACCCAGTACTTC. This translates into CAWSSSLQGRETQYF.